The T cell receptor (beta chain) described here comes from a study of blood T cells in healthy people across ages. Study outcomes and limitations: Both naive CD4+ cell counts and diversity were greater in long-lived donors than in aged donors. Older individuals had lower TCR beta diversity per million T cells (the decline was roughly linear).

Samples each yielded at least 5.5 micrograms of total RNA. Regarding this clonotype: Its target is unknown.

This CDR3 has 16 residues. V gave up 4 bases and J gave up 5 bases; unmatched junction bases: 4. Germline loops: CDR1 SEHNR, CDR2 FQNEAQ (reference sequence). A second PCR of roughly 7 to 11 cycles used a sample-barcoded 5' primer and a J-beta primer mix. Each cDNA molecule was tagged by a template-switch adaptor with 12 random nucleotides. TCRdb used MiXCR to reprocess the 5' RACE reads, holding one entry per CDR3 protein. The table has roughly 2 million distinct CDR3 sequences, around half seen once. The genes are TRBV7-9 and TRBJ1-6; 11 nucleotides align to TRBD1. Sequenced input: blood. The sequence was obtained from a woman aged 40 to 50 in good health. The CDR3 DNA is TGTGCCAGCAGCTCAGGACAGGGGGCTAATAATTCACCCCTCCACTTT. It yields the protein CASSSGQGANNSPLHF.